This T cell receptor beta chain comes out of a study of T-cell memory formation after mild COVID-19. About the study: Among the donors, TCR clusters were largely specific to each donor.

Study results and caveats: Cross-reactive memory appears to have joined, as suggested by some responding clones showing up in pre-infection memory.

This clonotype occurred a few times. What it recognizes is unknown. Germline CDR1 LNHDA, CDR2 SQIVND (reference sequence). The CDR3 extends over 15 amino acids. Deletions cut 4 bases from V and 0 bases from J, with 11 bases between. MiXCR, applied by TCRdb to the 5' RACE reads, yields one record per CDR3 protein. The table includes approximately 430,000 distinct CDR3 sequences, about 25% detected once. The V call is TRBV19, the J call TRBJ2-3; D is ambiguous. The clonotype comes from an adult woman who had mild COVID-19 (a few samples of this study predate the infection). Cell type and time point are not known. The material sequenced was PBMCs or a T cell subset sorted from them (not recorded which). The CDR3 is CASSTLKLSTDTQYF. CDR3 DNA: TGTGCCAGTAGTACTTTAAAGCTTAGCACAGATACGCAGTATTTT.